Here is one TCR beta chain with its context. The data originate from a study of blood T cell repertoires in COVID-19. Study context: Specimens from acute and convalescent COVID-19 originated in the United States, Italy and Spain. Sample material is recorded as cDNA or gDNA derived from T cells, B-cell-depleted T cells, or PBMCs.

Source study methods: Reference gene primer amplification yielded estimated nucleated cell counts. Some clones are missing from TCRdb's copy, which holds only in-frame ones; the method was immunoSEQ multiplex PCR. V and J calls plus clone size are reproduced from that table; the DNA served to infer D and trimming. Of roughly 39,000 clones detected, around 90% appear once; the ten largest clones hold about 8.8%. V was cut by 0 bases and J by 3 bases, with 12 bases left in between. CDR1 MGHRA and CDR2 YSYEKL come from the germline V gene. This CDR3 is built from 16 residues. The sequence was collected from a woman older than 75 with active COVID-19. Material for sequencing was peripheral blood. The chain has TRBV4-1 and TRBJ2-1, with unresolved D. The CDR3 spells CASSQEFGALYNEQFF. The DNA for the CDR3 is TGCGCCAGCAGCCAAGAATTCGGTGCTCTCTACAATGAGCAGTTCTTC.